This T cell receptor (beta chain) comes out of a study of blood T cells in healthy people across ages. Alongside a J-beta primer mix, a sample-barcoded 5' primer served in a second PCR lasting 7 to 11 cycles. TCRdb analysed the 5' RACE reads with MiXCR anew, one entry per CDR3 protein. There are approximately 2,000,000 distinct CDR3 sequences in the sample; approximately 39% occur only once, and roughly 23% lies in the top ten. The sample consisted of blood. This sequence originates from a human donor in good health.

CDR3 sequence reads: CASSPSGRDSNQPQHF. In DNA, the CDR3 is TGTGCCAGCAGCCCCAGCGGCCGGGACAGTAATCAGCCCCAGCATTTT. J is TRBJ1-5 and V is TRBV7-2; the match to TRBD1 covers 7 bases. Germline loops: CDR1 SGHTA, CDR2 FQGNSA. V shed 5 bases, J shed 4 bases, and the junction held 11 bases outside the gene matches. This CDR3 region has 16 residues.